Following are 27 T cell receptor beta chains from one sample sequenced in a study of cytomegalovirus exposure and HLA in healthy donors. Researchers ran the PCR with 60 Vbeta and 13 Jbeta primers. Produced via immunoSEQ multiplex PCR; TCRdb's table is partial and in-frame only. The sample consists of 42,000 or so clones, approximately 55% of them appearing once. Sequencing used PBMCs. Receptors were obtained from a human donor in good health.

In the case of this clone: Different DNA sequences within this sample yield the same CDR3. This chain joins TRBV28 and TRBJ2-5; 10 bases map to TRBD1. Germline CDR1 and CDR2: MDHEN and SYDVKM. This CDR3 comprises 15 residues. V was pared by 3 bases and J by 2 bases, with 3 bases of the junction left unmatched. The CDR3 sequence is CASSLTGGGQETQYF. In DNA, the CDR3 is TGTGCCAGCAGTTTGACAGGGGGCGGGCAAGAGACCCAGTACTTC.

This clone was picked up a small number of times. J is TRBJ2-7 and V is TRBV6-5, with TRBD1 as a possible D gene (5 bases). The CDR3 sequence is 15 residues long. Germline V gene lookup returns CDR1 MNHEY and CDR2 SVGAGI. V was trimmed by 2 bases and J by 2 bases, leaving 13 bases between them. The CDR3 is CASSYRQGQTYEQYF. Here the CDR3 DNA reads TGTGCCAGCAGTTACCGGCAGGGCCAGACCTACGAGCAGTACTTC.

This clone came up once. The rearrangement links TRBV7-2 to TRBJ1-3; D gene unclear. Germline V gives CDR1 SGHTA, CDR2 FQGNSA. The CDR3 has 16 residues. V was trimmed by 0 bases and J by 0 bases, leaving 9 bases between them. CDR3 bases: TGTGCCAGCAGCTTAGCCCAGGTTTCCTCTGGAAACACCATATATTTT. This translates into CASSLAQVSSGNTIYF.

CDR3 sequence reads: CASSLSATVGRSSGNTIYF. CDR3 nucleotides: TGTGCCAGCAGTTTATCCGCGACGGTGGGCAGAAGCTCTGGAAACACCATATATTTT. This rearrangement joins TRBV28 to TRBJ1-3; D remains unclear. The V and J ends lost 1 base and 0 bases respectively, with 19 bases between them. This CDR3 is built from 19 residues. The germline V gene has CDR1 MDHEN and CDR2 SYDVKM. Together with reference TRBV28 and TRBJ1-3, the CDR3 gives the full variable domain: DVKVTQSSRYLVKRTGEKVFLECVQDMDHENMFWYRQDPGLGLRLIYFSYDVKMKEKGDIPEGYSVSREKKERFSLILESASTNQTSMYLCASSLSATVGRSSGNTIYFGEGSWLTVV.

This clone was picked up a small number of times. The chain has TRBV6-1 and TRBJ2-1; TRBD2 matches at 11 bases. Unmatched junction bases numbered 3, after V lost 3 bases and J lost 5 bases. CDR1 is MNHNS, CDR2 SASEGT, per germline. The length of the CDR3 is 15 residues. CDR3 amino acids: CASSELTSGNNEQFF. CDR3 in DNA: TGTGCCAGCAGTGAGCTGACTAGCGGGAACAATGAGCAGTTCTTC.

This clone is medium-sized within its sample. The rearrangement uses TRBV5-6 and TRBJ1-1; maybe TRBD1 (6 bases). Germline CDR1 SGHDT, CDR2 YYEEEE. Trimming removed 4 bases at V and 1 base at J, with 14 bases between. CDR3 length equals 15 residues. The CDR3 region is CASSPDRFQNTEAFF. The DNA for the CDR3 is TGTGCCAGCAGCCCAGACAGGTTCCAGAACACTGAAGCTTTCTTT.

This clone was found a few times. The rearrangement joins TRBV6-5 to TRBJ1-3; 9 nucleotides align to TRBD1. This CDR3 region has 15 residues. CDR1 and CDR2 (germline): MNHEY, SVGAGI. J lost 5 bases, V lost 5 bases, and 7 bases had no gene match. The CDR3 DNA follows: TGTGCCAGCAGTCTGGGGACAGGGAGTCGAAACACCATATATTTT. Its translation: CASSLGTGSRNTIYF.

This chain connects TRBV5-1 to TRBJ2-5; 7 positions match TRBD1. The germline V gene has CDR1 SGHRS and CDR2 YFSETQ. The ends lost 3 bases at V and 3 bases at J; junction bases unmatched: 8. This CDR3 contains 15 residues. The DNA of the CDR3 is TGCGCCAGCAGCTACTTACGACAGGGAAAAGAGACCCAGTACTTC. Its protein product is CASSYLRQGKETQYF.

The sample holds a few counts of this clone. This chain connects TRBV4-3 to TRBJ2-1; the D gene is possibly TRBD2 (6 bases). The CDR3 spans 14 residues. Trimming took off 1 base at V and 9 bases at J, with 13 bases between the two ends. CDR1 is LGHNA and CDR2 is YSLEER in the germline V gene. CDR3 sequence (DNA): TGCGCCAGCAGCCAAGGCGGACTATACGGTGAGCAGTTCTTC. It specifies CASSQGGLYGEQFF.

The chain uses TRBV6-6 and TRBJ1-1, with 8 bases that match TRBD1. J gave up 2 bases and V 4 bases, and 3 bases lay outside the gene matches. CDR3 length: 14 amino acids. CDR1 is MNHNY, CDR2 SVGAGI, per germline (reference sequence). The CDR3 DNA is TGTGCCAGCAGTTGGACAGGGACCAACACTGAAGCTTTCTTT. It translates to CASSWTGTNTEAFF.

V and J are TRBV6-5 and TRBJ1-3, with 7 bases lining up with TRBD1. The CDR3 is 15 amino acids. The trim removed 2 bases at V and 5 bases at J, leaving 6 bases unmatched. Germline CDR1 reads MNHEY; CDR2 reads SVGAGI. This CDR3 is CASSYGGQTRNTIYF. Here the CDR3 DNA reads TGTGCCAGCAGTTACGGGGGACAGACCCGAAACACCATATATTTT.

CDR3 nucleotides: TGTGCCAGCAGCTTATCGTGGGGACTCTCCTACAATGAGCAGTTCTTC. Amino acids: CASSLSWGLSYNEQFF. The gene calls are TRBV7-2 and TRBJ2-1; the D gene is possibly TRBD2 (6 bases). The V end lost 2 bases, the J end lost 0 bases, and 11 bases lay between the germline ends. CDR3 size: 16 residues. The germline V gene encodes CDR1 SGHTA and CDR2 FQGNSA.

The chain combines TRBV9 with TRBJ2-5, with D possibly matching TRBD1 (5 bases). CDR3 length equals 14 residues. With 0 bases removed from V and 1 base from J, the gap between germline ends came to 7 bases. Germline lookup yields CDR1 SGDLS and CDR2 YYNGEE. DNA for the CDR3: TGTGCCAGCAGCGTAGCCACAGGCCAAGAGACCCAGTACTTC. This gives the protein CASSVATGQETQYF.

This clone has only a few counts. The CDR3: CSVAGTSTNEKLFF. Written as DNA, the CDR3 is TGCAGCGTTGCGGGGACTTCAACTAATGAAAAACTGTTTTTT. The chain links TRBV29-1 to TRBJ1-4; possible D gene TRBD1, 5 bases. This CDR3 spans 14 amino acids. Deletions cut 4 bases from V and 0 bases from J, with 9 bases between. Per germline, CDR1 SQVTM and CDR2 ANQGSEA.

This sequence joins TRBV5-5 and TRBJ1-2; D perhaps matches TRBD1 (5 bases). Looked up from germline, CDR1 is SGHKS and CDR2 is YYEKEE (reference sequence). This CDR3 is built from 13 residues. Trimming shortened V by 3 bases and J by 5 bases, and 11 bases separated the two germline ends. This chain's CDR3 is CASSYPAGYGYTF. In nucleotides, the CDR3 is TGTGCCAGCAGCTACCCGGCAGGGTATGGCTACACCTTC.

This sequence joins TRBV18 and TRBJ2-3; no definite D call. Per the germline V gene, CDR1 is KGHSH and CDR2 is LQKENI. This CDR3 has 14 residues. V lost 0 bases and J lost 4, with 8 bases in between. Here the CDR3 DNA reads TGTGCCAGCTCACCACCGGCTAGATCAGATACGCAGTATTTT. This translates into CASSPPARSDTQYF.

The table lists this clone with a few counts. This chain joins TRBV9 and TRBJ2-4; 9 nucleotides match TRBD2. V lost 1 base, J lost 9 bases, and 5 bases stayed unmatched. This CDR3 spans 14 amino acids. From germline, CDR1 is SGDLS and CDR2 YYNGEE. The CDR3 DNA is TGTGCCAGCAGCGTACTTATGCGGGAGGGCATTCAGTACTTC. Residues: CASSVLMREGIQYF.

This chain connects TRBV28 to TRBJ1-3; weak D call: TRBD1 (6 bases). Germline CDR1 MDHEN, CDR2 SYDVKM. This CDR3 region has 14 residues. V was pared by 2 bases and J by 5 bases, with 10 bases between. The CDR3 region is CASSLRGDRNTIYF. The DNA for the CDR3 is TGTGCCAGCAGTTTAAGAGGGGACAGAAACACCATATATTTT.

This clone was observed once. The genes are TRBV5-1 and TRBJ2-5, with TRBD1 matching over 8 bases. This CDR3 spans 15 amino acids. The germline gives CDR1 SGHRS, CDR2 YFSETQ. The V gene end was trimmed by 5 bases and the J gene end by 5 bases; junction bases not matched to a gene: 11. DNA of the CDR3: TGCGCCAGCAGGAGGGGCAGGGGGCAATCGGAGACCCAGTACTTC. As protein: CASRRGRGQSETQYF.

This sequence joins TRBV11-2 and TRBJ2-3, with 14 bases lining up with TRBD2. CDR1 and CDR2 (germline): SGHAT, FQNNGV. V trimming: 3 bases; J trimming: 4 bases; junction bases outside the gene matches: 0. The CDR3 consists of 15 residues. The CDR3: CASSLTSGGADTQYF. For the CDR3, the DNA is TGTGCCAGCAGCTTGACTAGCGGGGGGGCAGATACGCAGTATTTT.

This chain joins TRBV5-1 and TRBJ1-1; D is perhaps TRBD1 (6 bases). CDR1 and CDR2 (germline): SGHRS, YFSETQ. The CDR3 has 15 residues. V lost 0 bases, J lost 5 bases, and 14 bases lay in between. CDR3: CASSLGIRGGTEAFF. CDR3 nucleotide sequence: TGCGCCAGCAGCTTGGGGATTAGGGGGGGAACTGAAGCTTTCTTT.

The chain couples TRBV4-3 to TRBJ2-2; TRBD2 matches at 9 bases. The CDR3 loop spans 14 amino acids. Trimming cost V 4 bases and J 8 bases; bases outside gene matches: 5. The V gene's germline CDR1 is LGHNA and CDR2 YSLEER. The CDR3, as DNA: TGCGCCAGCAGCCGGTCTAGCGGGGCGGGGGAGCTGTTTTTT. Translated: CASSRSSGAGELFF.

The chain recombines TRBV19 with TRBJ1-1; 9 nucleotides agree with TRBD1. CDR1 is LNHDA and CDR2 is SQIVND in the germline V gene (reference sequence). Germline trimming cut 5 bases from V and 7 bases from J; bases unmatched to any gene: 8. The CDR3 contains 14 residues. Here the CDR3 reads CASSVSTGGGEAFF. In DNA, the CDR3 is TGTGCCAGTAGTGTCTCGACAGGGGGAGGTGAAGCTTTCTTT.

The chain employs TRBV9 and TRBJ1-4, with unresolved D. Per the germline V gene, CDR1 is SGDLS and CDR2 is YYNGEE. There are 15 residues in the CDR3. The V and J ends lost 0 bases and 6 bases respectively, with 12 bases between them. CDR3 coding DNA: TGTGCCAGCAGCGTAGAGTCTGGGAGAGATGAAAAACTGTTTTTT. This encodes CASSVESGRDEKLFF. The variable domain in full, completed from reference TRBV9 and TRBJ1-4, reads DSGVTQTPKHLITATGQRVTLRCSPRSGDLSVYWYQQSLDQGLQFLIQYYNGEERAKGNILERFSAQQFPDLHSELNLSSLELGDSALYFCASSVESGRDEKLFFGSGTQLSVL.

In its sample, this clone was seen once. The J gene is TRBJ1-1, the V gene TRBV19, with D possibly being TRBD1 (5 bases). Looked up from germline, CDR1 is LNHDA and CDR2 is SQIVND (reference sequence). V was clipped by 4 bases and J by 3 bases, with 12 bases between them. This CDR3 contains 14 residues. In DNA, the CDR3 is TGTGCCAGTAGTAGAGCGGCGGGGGACACTGAAGCTTTCTTT. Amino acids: CASSRAAGDTEAFF.

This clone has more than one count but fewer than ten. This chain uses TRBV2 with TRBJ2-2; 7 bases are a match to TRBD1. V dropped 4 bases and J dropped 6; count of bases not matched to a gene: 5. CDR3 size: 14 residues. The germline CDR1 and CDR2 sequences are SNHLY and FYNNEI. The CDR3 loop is CASSVGQVAGELFF. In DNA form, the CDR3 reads TGTGCCAGCAGTGTAGGACAGGTGGCCGGGGAGCTGTTTTTT. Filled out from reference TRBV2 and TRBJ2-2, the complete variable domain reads EPEVTQTPSHQVTQMGQEVILRCVPISNHLYFYWYRQILGQKVEFLVSFYNNEISEKSEIFDDQFSVERPDGSNFTLKIRSTKLEDSAMYFCASSVGQVAGELFFGEGSRLTVL.

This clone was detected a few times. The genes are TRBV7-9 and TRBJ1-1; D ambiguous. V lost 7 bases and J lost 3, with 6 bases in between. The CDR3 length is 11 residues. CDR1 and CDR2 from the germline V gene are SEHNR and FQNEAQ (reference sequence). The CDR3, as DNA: TGTGCCAGCAACACATACACTGAAGCTTTCTTT. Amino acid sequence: CASNTYTEAFF.